What follows are 26 T cell receptor beta chains derived from one specimen sequenced in a study of shared clonotypes between healthy human individuals. The assay was immunoSEQ multiplex PCR, and TCRdb's table has in-frame clones only and misses some. Found here are approximately 2.1 million clones, 85% to 95% of them singletons; the top ten hold under 0.45%. Sequencing was carried out using naive CD4+ T cells from PBMCs. Subset denoted: CD45RA+ positively selected. All receptors derive from a man between 18 and 29 years old in good health. Some clones in this sample may be carry-over from other donors' samples.

V is TRBV9 and J is TRBJ2-7; TRBD1 matches 9 bases. The CDR3 length is 16 residues. CDR1 is SGDLS, CDR2 YYNGEE, per germline. Losses at the gene ends were 3 bases for V and 6 bases for J; bases not matched to a gene: 13. CDR3 protein: CASSAVTGTGITEQYF. CDR3 coding DNA: TGTGCCAGCAGCGCAGTCACCGGGACAGGGATCACCGAGCAGTACTTC.

This chain uses TRBV30 with TRBJ2-5, with 14 bases matching TRBD2. The DNA end lines up better with TRBJ2-7; the J call may be wrong. Germline V lookup: CDR1 GTSNPN, CDR2 SVGIG (reference sequence). The CDR3 is made up of 19 amino acids. This chain's CDR3 is CAWSSLLRLAGGPRGEQYF. CDR3 bases: TGTGCCTGGAGTTCCCTGCTAAGACTAGCGGGAGGGCCAAGGGGCGAGCAGTACTTC.

The chain links TRBV28 to TRBJ1-5; D may be TRBD1 (6 bases). CDR1 and CDR2 (germline): MDHEN, SYDVKM. CDR3 length: 14 residues. Trimming pared 8 bases from V and 4 bases from J, leaving 15 bases between. The CDR3 DNA sequence: TGTGCCAGCGCTGGTTTAGGGACAAATCAGCCCCAGCATTTT. Translation: CASAGLGTNQPQHF.

This rearrangement joins TRBV5-1 to TRBJ2-1; 7 positions match TRBD2. The CDR3 runs to 16 residues. The V gene end was trimmed by 2 bases and the J gene end by 7 bases; junction bases not matched to a gene: 12. Germline-derived CDR1 and CDR2 are SGHRS and YFSETQ. The CDR3 nucleotides read TGCGCCAGCAGCTTACTAACAAGCGGGACCAGAAATGAGCAGTTCTTC. Its protein product is CASSLLTSGTRNEQFF.

This clone was picked up one time. The V call is TRBV16, the J call TRBJ2-5; no definite D call. V lost 6 bases and J lost 5, with 13 bases in between. The V gene's germline CDR1 is KGHSY and CDR2 FQNENV. CDR3 size: 13 residues. CDR3 in DNA: TGTGCCAGCAGTTTCCGCTCGGAGGAGACCCAGTACTTC. Its translation is CASSFRSEETQYF.

This clone turned up a few times. V and J are TRBV7-9 and TRBJ1-1, with a possible D match to TRBD1 (6 bases). Between the trimmed V and J ends, which lost 1 base and 6 bases, there was a span of 12 bases. CDR1 and CDR2 (germline): SEHNR, FQNEAQ (reference sequence). The CDR3 is 14 amino acids. CDR3 amino acids: CASSLVGTFAEAFF. CDR3 DNA sequence: TGTGCCAGCAGCTTAGTTGGGACATTCGCTGAAGCTTTCTTT.

The chain joins TRBV30 to TRBJ1-5; 8 bases fit TRBD1. Germline V gene sequence: CDR1 GTSNPN, CDR2 SVGIG (reference sequence). V shed 2 bases and J 4 bases; nucleotides not matched to a gene: 10. The CDR3 is 16 amino acids. DNA of the CDR3: TGTGCCTGGAGTCATAACAGGGGGAGTAGGAATCAGCCCCAGCATTTT. Residues: CAWSHNRGSRNQPQHF.

The chain couples TRBV28 to TRBJ2-7, with TRBD1 matching 7 bases. The ends lost 7 bases at V and 2 bases at J; junction bases unmatched: 8. CDR3 length: 14 amino acids. The germline gives CDR1 MDHEN, CDR2 SYDVKM. The CDR3 sequence: CASNSGQPTYEQYF. CDR3 in DNA: TGTGCCAGCAATTCGGGACAGCCGACCTACGAGCAGTACTTC.

V and J are TRBV5-1 and TRBJ2-1; the match to TRBD2 covers 8 bases. This CDR3 region has 15 residues. With V trimmed by 2 bases and J by 5 bases, 6 bases remained unmatched. CDR1 is SGHRS, CDR2 YFSETQ, per germline. The CDR3: CASSLLAARDNEQFF. The CDR3 bases are TGCGCCAGCAGCTTACTAGCGGCCAGGGACAATGAGCAGTTCTTC. The variable domain in full, with the rest retrieved from reference TRBV5-1 and TRBJ2-1, is KAGVTQTPRYLIKTRGQQVTLSCSPISGHRSVSWYQQTPGQGLQFLFEYFSETQRNKGNFPGRFSGRQFSNSRSEMNVSTLELGDSALYLCASSLLAARDNEQFFGPGTRLTVL.

The chain is built from TRBV23-1 and TRBJ1-1, with a tentative D call TRBD1 (5 bases). TRBV23-1 falls under the ORF class, with uncertain function. This CDR3 spans 16 amino acids. The ends were cut back, 7 bases at V and 10 bases at J, with 28 bases in the middle. CDR3 bases: TGCGCCAGCACCGACCCCCCGGGGCAATCCGGGTGGGGAGCTTTCTTT. Translated: CASTDPPGQSGWGAFF.

The rearrangement links TRBV6-1 to TRBJ1-3; the D gene is possibly TRBD1 (5 bases). V lost 6 bases and J 2 bases, leaving 11 bases between the germline ends. Germline V gives CDR1 MNHNS, CDR2 SASEGT. This CDR3 is 14 amino acids long. CDR3 sequence: CASRLTRAGNTIYF. DNA for the CDR3: TGTGCCAGCAGGCTGACCAGGGCTGGAAACACCATATATTTT.

With respect to this clone: This sample includes further DNA sequences coding for the same CDR3. The CDR3 DNA reads TGTGCCAGCAGTTCTCCCGGGACAGGTTCCTACGAGCAGTACTTC. It encodes CASSSPGTGSYEQYF. V usage is TRBV28 and J usage is TRBJ2-7; TRBD1 matches 8 bases. Per germline, CDR1 MDHEN and CDR2 SYDVKM. This CDR3 is 15 amino acids long. J was trimmed by 1 base and V by 4 bases; bases with no gene match: 6.

A few counts support this clone. This chain connects TRBV29-1 to TRBJ1-1; D might be TRBD1 (5 bases). V lost 5 bases, J lost 1 base, and 11 bases lay in between. The CDR3 is 13 amino acids. Germline assignment: CDR1 SQVTM and CDR2 ANQGSEA. The CDR3 reads CSVLRDRNTEAFF. The CDR3 DNA reads as TGCAGCGTTTTAAGAGACAGGAACACTGAAGCTTTCTTT. Complete variable domain (other parts from reference TRBV29-1 and TRBJ1-1): SAVISQKPSRDICQRGTSLTIQCQVDSQVTMMFWYRQQPGQSLTLIATANQGSEATYESGFVIDKFPISRPNLTFSTLTVSNMSPEDSSIYLCSVLRDRNTEAFFGQGTRLTVV.

The J gene is TRBJ2-7, the V gene TRBV5-1; D is perhaps TRBD1 (5 bases). The germline V gene has CDR1 SGHRS and CDR2 YFSETQ. V shed 2 bases and J shed 3 bases, with 15 bases lying between them. The CDR3 is made up of 15 amino acids. CDR3 DNA sequence: TGCGCCAGCAGCTTAAGGGGCGGCCAAGACTACGAGCAGTACTTC. Its translation: CASSLRGGQDYEQYF. The whole variable domain, remainder taken from reference TRBV5-1 and TRBJ2-7, is KAGVTQTPRYLIKTRGQQVTLSCSPISGHRSVSWYQQTPGQGLQFLFEYFSETQRNKGNFPGRFSGRQFSNSRSEMNVSTLELGDSALYLCASSLRGGQDYEQYFGPGTRLTVT.

This clone occurred a few times. The chain couples TRBV29-1 to TRBJ1-1; TRBD1 aligns across 9 bases. J lost 6 bases, V lost 6 bases, and 5 bases had no gene match. The CDR3 runs to 12 residues. Germline V gene lookup returns CDR1 SQVTM and CDR2 ANQGSEA. The CDR3: CSVRQGVSEAFF. CDR3 coding DNA: TGCAGCGTGAGACAGGGGGTATCTGAAGCTTTCTTT.

V is TRBV7-2 and J is TRBJ1-2; D may be TRBD1 (6 bases). Trimming took 5 bases from V and 4 from J, leaving 20 bases between them. Looked up from germline, CDR1 is SGHTA and CDR2 is FQGNSA. This CDR3 is 16 amino acids long. The CDR3 region is CASSLLGGGAGYGYTF. The CDR3 DNA follows: TGTGCCAGCAGCCTACTCGGGGGGGGCGCAGGCTATGGCTACACCTTC.

V and J are TRBV7-9 and TRBJ2-4; D perhaps matches TRBD2 (5 bases). The CDR3 length is 11 residues. In germline, CDR1 is SEHNR, CDR2 FQNEAQ (reference sequence). V was pared by 5 bases and J by 11 bases, with 10 bases between. As DNA, the CDR3 is TGTGCCAGCAGCCTTCGGGATGTTCAGTACTTC. The encoded protein is CASSLRDVQYF.

The rearrangement links TRBV28 to TRBJ1-4; 7 nucleotides line up with TRBD1. Germline lookup yields CDR1 MDHEN and CDR2 SYDVKM. The CDR3 extends over 15 amino acids. J lost 7 bases, V lost 6 bases, and 11 bases had no gene match. Here the CDR3 reads CASSVTSRGSEKLFF. The CDR3 DNA reads as TGTGCCAGCAGCGTTACAAGCAGGGGGAGTGAAAAACTGTTTTTT.

The chain has TRBV5-1 and TRBJ2-5; D is undetermined. The CDR3 has 15 amino acids. The germline gives CDR1 SGHRS, CDR2 YFSETQ. The V gene lost 4 bases and the J gene lost 5 bases, with 18 bases spanning the gap. The CDR3 loop is CASSTGFSVTETQYF. The CDR3 DNA is TGCGCCAGCAGCACCGGATTTTCAGTAACGGAGACCCAGTACTTC.

The rearrangement links TRBV4-3 to TRBJ1-1, with a weak D call TRBD1 (6 bases). V was cut by 3 bases and J by 6 bases, with 26 bases left in between. CDR3 length equals 18 residues. Germline V gives CDR1 LGHNA, CDR2 YSLEER. CDR3 DNA sequence: TGCGCCAGCAGCCATCGCACCTACAGGGAACGATTGAATGCTGAAGCTTTCTTT. As protein: CASSHRTYRERLNAEAFF.

As DNA, the CDR3 is TGTGCCAGCAGTGTTGGGCTTAGCGGCGGCTACGAGCAGTACTTC. It is translated as CASSVGLSGGYEQYF. The rearrangement links TRBV9 to TRBJ2-7; D might be TRBD2 (6 bases). The germline V gene encodes CDR1 SGDLS and CDR2 YYNGEE. The length of the CDR3 is 15 residues. The germline V and J ends were trimmed by 5 bases and 3 bases, with 18 bases remaining between them. The whole variable domain, filled in from reference TRBV9 and TRBJ2-7, reads DSGVTQTPKHLITATGQRVTLRCSPRSGDLSVYWYQQSLDQGLQFLIQYYNGEERAKGNILERFSAQQFPDLHSELNLSSLELGDSALYFCASSVGLSGGYEQYFGPGTRLTVT.

This sequence joins TRBV7-2 and TRBJ2-5, with D hard to call. Trimming cost V 0 bases and J 0 bases, with 2 bases left between them. The CDR3 sequence is 13 residues long. CDR1 and CDR2 (germline): SGHTA, FQGNSA. In DNA form, the CDR3 reads TGTGCCAGCAGCTTAGCGGACCAAGAGACCCAGTACTTC. It is translated as CASSLADQETQYF.

The gene calls are TRBV27 and TRBJ2-1, with 7 bases aligning to TRBD2. The CDR3 is 17 residues long. The junction had 9 bases not matched to a gene; V was cut back by 2 bases and J by 2 bases. Germline V gene sequence: CDR1 MNHEY, CDR2 SMNVEV (reference sequence). DNA for the CDR3: TGTGCCAGCAGTTTAGGGGCGCGCGGGGGTGCCTACAATGAGCAGTTCTTC. Amino acids: CASSLGARGGAYNEQFF.

CDR3: CASSLDRGPSPLHF. The CDR3 nucleotides read TGTGCCAGCAGCTTAGACAGGGGGCCTTCACCCCTCCACTTT. The J gene is TRBJ1-6, the V gene TRBV7-9; 9 nucleotides align to TRBD1. From germline, CDR1 is SEHNR and CDR2 FQNEAQ (reference sequence). V was pared by 1 base and J by 9 bases, with 1 base of the junction left unmatched. This CDR3 is 14 amino acids long.

The chain couples TRBV28 to TRBJ2-5; D possibly corresponds to TRBD2 (6 bases). The ends were cut back, 5 bases at V and 5 bases at J, with 15 bases in the middle. CDR1 is MDHEN, CDR2 SYDVKM, per germline. The CDR3 is 14 residues long. CDR3 sequence reads: CASSRDSPGETQYF. CDR3 nucleotide sequence: TGTGCCAGCAGTCGGGACTCCCCGGGTGAGACCCAGTACTTC.

The J gene is TRBJ1-5, the V gene TRBV28; no clear D gene. The CDR3 consists of 14 residues. The germline V gene encodes CDR1 MDHEN and CDR2 SYDVKM. Trimming removed 5 bases from V and 1 base from J, with 9 bases in between. The CDR3 spells CASSRTVSNQPQHF. The CDR3 DNA sequence: TGTGCCAGCAGTCGGACCGTGAGCAATCAGCCCCAGCATTTT.